These 6 T cell receptor beta chains were sequenced from one sample in a study of a mutant IDH1 vaccine in newly diagnosed glioma. The time point was: week 11, during vaccination. Doses of 300 ug of mutant IDH1 20-mer peptide were given with topical imiquimod. The method was immunoSEQ multiplex PCR; TCRdb's version includes in-frame clones alone and lacks a portion of them. The sample shows about 52,000 clones, around nine tenths of them seen only once. No antigen has been identified for these receptors. Sequenced here: PBMCs, sampled from a glioma patient whose treatment included an IDH1 peptide vaccine. All receptors come from a man over 45 with glioma.

The genes are TRBV7-9 and TRBJ2-2; TRBD1 aligns across 9 bases. The CDR3 consists of 15 residues. Germline CDR1 reads SEHNR; CDR2 reads FQNEAQ (reference sequence). V trimming: 1 base; J trimming: 3 bases; junction bases outside the gene matches: 0. The CDR3 DNA is TGTGCCAGCAGCTTAGGGACAGGGGACACCGGGGAGCTGTTTTTT. This gives the protein CASSLGTGDTGELFF.

The rearrangement links TRBV7-6 to TRBJ2-5; the D is unclear. This CDR3 region has 13 residues. Germline V gene sequence: CDR1 SGHVS, CDR2 FNYEAQ. The V end was cut by 1 base, the J end by 4 bases, with 7 bases between. CDR3 residues: CASSLGVRETQYF. The CDR3 DNA reads as TGTGCCAGCAGCTTAGGCGTAAGAGAGACCCAGTACTTC.

The table lists this clone with a few counts. This chain connects TRBV11-2 to TRBJ1-5; a possible D gene is TRBD1 (5 bases). The germline CDR1 and CDR2 sequences are SGHAT and FQNNGV. The ends were cut back, 5 bases at V and 4 bases at J, with 12 bases in the middle. The CDR3 sequence is 14 residues long. In DNA form, the CDR3 reads TGTGCCAGCAGCCAAACGGGGCAGAATCAGCCCCAGCATTTT. Its protein is CASSQTGQNQPQHF.

This clone was seen just once. The chain couples TRBV14 to TRBJ2-1, with 7 positions matching TRBD1. Unmatched junction bases numbered 4, after V lost 2 bases and J lost 15 bases. The CDR3 is 11 amino acids. Per germline, CDR1 SGHDN and CDR2 FVKESK. Here the CDR3 reads CASSQRQGLFF. CDR3 DNA: TGTGCCAGCAGCCAAAGACAGGGTTTGTTCTTC.

This rearrangement joins TRBV7-2 to TRBJ2-7; 9 bases map to TRBD1. Germline CDR1 and CDR2: SGHTA and FQGNSA. This CDR3 is 15 amino acids long. J lost 3 bases, V lost 6 bases, and 9 bases had no gene match. Here the CDR3 DNA reads TGTGCCAGCAGAAATACCGGGACAGGGAACTACGAGCAGTACTTC. As protein: CASRNTGTGNYEQYF.

This rearrangement joins TRBV7-8 to TRBJ1-2; D possibly corresponds to TRBD1 (5 bases). Germline assignment: CDR1 SGHVS and CDR2 FQNEAQ. CDR3 length equals 17 residues. The V gene lost 1 base and the J gene lost 4 bases, with 19 bases spanning the gap. The CDR3 DNA reads TGTGCCAGCAGCTTAGAGGGGCGGCCGTCTTTTATCTATGGCTACACCTTC. Translating gives CASSLEGRPSFIYGYTF.